Listed below are T cell receptor beta chains from one sample, sequenced in a study of blood T cell repertoires in COVID-19. Assay used: immunoSEQ multiplex PCR; TCRdb lists only in-frame clones, some missing. The sample yields fewer than 250,000 clones, less than 90% seen once. The sequencing sample was made of PBMCs or T cells enriched from blood (not recorded which). These TCRs come from a woman aged 40 to 50 who had recovered from COVID-19. CDR3s include the opening cysteine and the closing phenylalanine or tryptophan. A D gene is named only where the DNA matches it firmly. Clone size is given for some rows only: seen once, a few or many times, or a class if the clone is expanded.

>TRBV18|.|TRBD2|TRBJ2-1
TGTGCCAGCTCACCATACAGCGGGAGAGGGACCTACAATGAGCAGTTCTTC
CASSPYSGRGTYNEQFF
>TRBV2|.|TRBD2|TRBJ2-3
TGTGCCAGCAGTGAGTTAGCGGGAGGGGATACGCAGTATTTT
CASSELAGGDTQYF
>TRBV28|.|TRBD2|TRBJ2-3
TGTGCCAGTGGGACTAGCGGGAGTGATACGCAGTATTTT
CASGTSGSDTQYF
>TRBV2|.|.|TRBJ2-2
TGTGCCAGCAGCAGAATTCACACCGGGGAGCTGTTTTTT
CASSRIHTGELFF
>TRBV6-2/TRBV6-3|.|TRBD2|TRBJ2-5
TGTGCCAGCAGTTCCGGGACTAGCGGGAGCGCAGGTCTAGAGACCCAGTACTTC
CASSSGTSGSAGLETQYF
>TRBV19|.|.|TRBJ2-2
TGTGCCAGTAGTGAGCCAGGGAGGACCGGGGAGCTGTTTTTT
CASSEPGRTGELFF
>TRBV6-5|once|TRBD1|TRBJ1-5
TGTGCCAGCACACCGGGACAGGGTAATCAGCCCCAGCATTTT
CASTPGQGNQPQHF
>TRBV7-2|.|TRBD1|TRBJ2-2
TGTGCCAGCGCCCGCCCGGGACAGGGAATTCCCGGGGAGCTGTTTTTT
CASARPGQGIPGELFF
>TRBV6-2/TRBV6-3|.|.|TRBJ1-2
TGTGCCAGCAGCTCCACACTGACAGACCTCTATGGCTACACCTTC
CASSSTLTDLYGYTF
>TRBV28|.|.|TRBJ2-3
TGTGCCAGCAAGGGGCCTAATTGGGCGCAGTATTTT
CASKGPNWAQYF
>TRBV11-3|.|TRBD1|TRBJ1-1
TGTGCCAGCAGCTTCGACAGGGAGGACACTGAAGCTTTCTTT
CASSFDREDTEAFF
>TRBV29-1|.|.|TRBJ2-7
TGCAGCGTTGGGCGGGACTCCTACGAGCAGTACTTC
CSVGRDSYEQYF
>TRBV30|.|.|TRBJ2-7
TGTGCCTGGAGTGTCGACAGAAGTATTCGGCAGTACTTC
CAWSVDRSIRQYF
>TRBV6-6|.|.|TRBJ1-1
TGTGCCAGCAGCCGAGACAAGAACACTGAAGCTTTCTTT
CASSRDKNTEAFF
>TRBV7-2|.|TRBD1|TRBJ2-2
TGTGCCAGCAGCTCAGGACAGGGGAAGGGCGGGGAGCTGTTTTTT
CASSSGQGKGGELFF
>TRBV5-1|.|.|TRBJ1-1
TGCGCCAGCAGCGAACAGGGTGGGAACACTGAAGCTTTCTTT
CASSEQGGNTEAFF
>TRBV4-3|.|TRBD2|TRBJ2-3
TGCGCCAGCAGCCAGCTACTAGCGGACACAGATACGCAGTATTTT
CASSQLLADTDTQYF
>TRBV27|.|TRBD1|TRBJ1-2
TGTGCCAGCAGTTTACGACAGGGACACTATGGCTACACCTTC
CASSLRQGHYGYTF
>TRBV5-1|.|.|TRBJ2-3
TGCGCCAGCAGCTTTGCCAGGGCCTACACAGATACGCAGTATTTT
CASSFARAYTDTQYF
>TRBV7-6|.|.|TRBJ1-5
TGTGCCAGCAGCTTAGGGTCAGGGGAGCAGCCCCAGCATTTT
CASSLGSGEQPQHF
>TRBV5-5|.|.|TRBJ2-5
TGTGCCAGCAGCTGGTTCTCGGGGGAAGAGACCCAGTACTTC
CASSWFSGEETQYF
>TRBV9|.|.|TRBJ2-3
TGTGCCAGCAGCGTAGATTCCAGTACAGATACGCAGTATTTT
CASSVDSSTDTQYF
>TRBV7-9|once|.|TRBJ2-1
TGTGCCAGCAGCGTGCTAGGAGTCAATGAGCAGTTCTTC
CASSVLGVNEQFF
>TRBV27|.|TRBD1|TRBJ2-7
TGTGCCAGCAGTTTATCGGACGGACAGGGATACTACGAGCAGTACTTC
CASSLSDGQGYYEQYF
>TRBV2|many|.|TRBJ1-4
TGTGCCAGCAGGGGGAGGGTCTCCGAAAAACTGTTTTTT
CASRGRVSEKLFF
>TRBV10-3|.|TRBD1|TRBJ2-2
TGTGCCATCAGTGAGGGGACAGGGGGCTGGAAGAACACCGGGGAGCTGTTTTTT
CAISEGTGGWKNTGELFF
>TRBV7-8|.|.|TRBJ1-5
TGTGCCAGCAGCCTTCTTCCAGGGGAAACACGTAGCAATCAGCCCCAGCATTTT
CASSLLPGETRSNQPQHF
>TRBV7-2|.|TRBD2|TRBJ2-3
TGTGCCAGCAGCTTAGCGACTAGCGGGCTGTATTTT
CASSLATSGLYF
>TRBV7-2|.|TRBD2|TRBJ2-1
TGTGCCATACGACTAGCGGGAGCGTACAATGAGCAGTTCTTC
CAIRLAGAYNEQFF
>TRBV9|once|.|TRBJ1-1
TGTGCCAGCAGCGCCCTACAGGGTGAGGGCGACACTGAAGCTTTCTTT
CASSALQGEGDTEAFF
>TRBV7-9|.|TRBD2|TRBJ2-1
TGTGCCAGCAGCCCAGGGCCTAGCGGGACTTACAATGAGCAGTTCTTC
CASSPGPSGTYNEQFF
>TRBV6-2/TRBV6-3|.|.|TRBJ1-2
TGTGCCAGCAGTCAGGGGAACTATGGCTACACCTTC
CASSQGNYGYTF
>TRBV9|once|TRBD1|TRBJ2-7
TGTGCCAGCAGCTCTAATCCGGGACAGTCCTCCTACGAGCAGTACTTC
CASSSNPGQSSYEQYF
>TRBV9|.|TRBD1|TRBJ1-5
TGTGCCAGCAGCGTCGGGACAGAGAATCAGCCCCAGCATTTT
CASSVGTENQPQHF
>TRBV28|.|.|TRBJ2-2
TGTGCCAGCAGTTTACTAGATTCCGGGGAGCTGTTTTTT
CASSLLDSGELFF
>TRBV5-1|.|TRBD2|TRBJ2-1
TGCGCCAGCAGGAGAGGGGTTAGCGGGGGGACTTTCTACAATGAGCAGTTCTTC
CASRRGVSGGTFYNEQFF
>TRBV27|.|.|TRBJ1-1
TGTGCCAGCAGTCCCCGGGATGAAGCTTTCTTT
CASSPRDEAFF
>TRBV5-4|.|.|TRBJ2-7
TGTGCCAGCAGCTCTCCGTTATTAGAGCAGTACTTC
CASSSPLLEQYF
>TRBV11-2|.|.|TRBJ1-1
TGTGCCAGCAGCTTATCGGGGGCAGCGGGGTACACTGAAGCTTTCTTT
CASSLSGAAGYTEAFF
>TRBV5-1|.|.|TRBJ2-1
TGCGCCAGCAGCTTGGCAGGGGTTGAGCAGTTCTTC
CASSLAGVEQFF
>TRBV7-2|.|TRBD2|TRBJ2-5
TGTGCCAGCAGCTTTTACGGGAGGGGGGAGACCCAGTACTTC
CASSFYGRGETQYF
>TRBV2|.|.|TRBJ2-7
TGTGCCAGCTTCCCGGGTTCGGACTACGAGCAGTACTTC
CASFPGSDYEQYF
>TRBV6-5|.|.|TRBJ1-6
TGTGCCAGCAGTTTCTCAATCATCGGGTCACCCCTCCACTTT
CASSFSIIGSPLHF
>TRBV9|.|TRBD1|TRBJ1-3
TGTGCCAGCAGCGTAGGAGCGACAGGGAGAAACACCATATATTTT
CASSVGATGRNTIYF
>TRBV28|.|TRBD1|TRBJ1-1
TGTGCCAGCAGTTTGGGGACAGGGATCACTGAAGCTTTCTTT
CASSLGTGITEAFF
>TRBV4-1|.|TRBD1|TRBJ1-2
TGCGCCAGCAGCCAAGAGGGTATCATACAGGGGGGTACCCTCTTC
CASSQEGIIQGGTLF
>TRBV12-5|once|TRBD2|TRBJ2-1
TGTGCTAGTGGGACCGGGGCGGGAGTAGCAAATGAGCAGTTCTTC
CASGTGAGVANEQFF
>TRBV28|.|.|TRBJ2-3
TGTGCCAGCAGAAGTGCGGGGTTCACAGATACGCAGTATTTT
CASRSAGFTDTQYF
>TRBV5-1|.|.|TRBJ2-1
TGCGCCAGCAGCTTGTCGTCCTCCTACAATGAGCAGTTCTTC
CASSLSSSYNEQFF
>TRBV10-3|.|.|TRBJ2-1
TGTGCCATCAGTGGACAGGTTGGAACCACTTTCTTTGAGCAGTTCTTC
CAISGQVGTTFFEQFF